This paragraph reports one TCR beta chain. The isolated RNA, all of it, was reverse transcribed, so expressed TCRB transcripts were what got sequenced. Libraries were prepared by immunoSEQ multiplex PCR; TCRdb keeps only in-frame clonotypes and omits some of them. In the table there are 25,000 or so clones, approximately 74% of which are singletons. Cell sorting via CD45RO/CCR7/CD25/CD127/CD95/CD27 was performed to obtain CD4+ naive, central memory, regulatory and stem cell-like memory cells. The sample is drawn from a study of beta chain features in type 1 diabetes. Looking at the study overall: On cell yields, gender and age, patients and healthy donors were similar.

The sequence derives from a woman between 40 and 55 years old in good health. The specimen sequenced was Tregs from blood.

The CDR3 DNA is TGCGCCAGCAGCTTGACATACGAGCAGTACTTC. It encodes CASSLTYEQYF. The rearrangement uses TRBV5-1 and TRBJ2-7; the D is unclear. The ends were cut back, 1 base at V and 4 bases at J, with 3 bases in the middle. The CDR3 extends over 11 amino acids. Germline V gene lookup returns CDR1 SGHRS and CDR2 YFSETQ. Together with reference TRBV5-1 and TRBJ2-7, the CDR3 gives the full variable domain: KAGVTQTPRYLIKTRGQQVTLSCSPISGHRSVSWYQQTPGQGLQFLFEYFSETQRNKGNFPGRFSGRQFSNSRSEMNVSTLELGDSALYLCASSLTYEQYFGPGTRLTVT.